Following are 21 T cell receptor beta chains from one sample sequenced in a study of control samples from healthy donors and cancer patients. Some clones are missing from TCRdb's copy, which holds only in-frame ones; the method was immunoSEQ multiplex PCR. The repertoire consists of about 130,000 clones, with about 88% occurring once and the leading ten covering around 2%. Sequenced: blood. These receptor sequences come from a young man in good health.

The chain couples TRBV13 to TRBJ2-7, with 10 bases aligning to TRBD2. Trimming cost V 5 bases and J 3 bases; bases outside gene matches: 7. This CDR3 contains 15 residues. Germline-derived CDR1 and CDR2 are PRHDT and FYEKMQ (reference sequence). CDR3 loop: CASSERTSGYYEQYF. CDR3 sequence (DNA): TGTGCCAGCAGCGAACGGACTAGCGGATACTACGAGCAGTACTTC.

This chain links TRBV28 with TRBJ1-2; unclear D gene. V was pared by 2 bases and J by 2 bases, with 9 bases between. Germline lookup yields CDR1 MDHEN and CDR2 SYDVKM. The CDR3 runs 14 residues. CDR3 coding DNA: TGTGCCAGCAGTTTAGTTTACCAGAACTATGGCTACACCTTC. Translated, it gives CASSLVYQNYGYTF.

This chain uses TRBV10-1 with TRBJ2-1; tentatively, D is TRBD2 (6 bases). The CDR3 runs 14 residues. V was trimmed by 6 bases and J by 7 bases, leaving 16 bases between them. Looked up from germline, CDR1 is WNHNN and CDR2 is SYGVQD (reference sequence). The CDR3 DNA reads as TGCGCCAGCAGCCAAGGCGGGGTACAGAATGAGCAGTTCTTC. Amino acid sequence: CASSQGGVQNEQFF.

The chain uses TRBV5-1 and TRBJ1-3; no clear D. Trimming took 4 bases from V and 0 from J, leaving 11 bases between them. Looked up from germline, CDR1 is SGHRS and CDR2 is YFSETQ. This CDR3 has 15 residues. The DNA of the CDR3 is TGCGCCAGCAGCCCGGACGAAAGCTCTGGAAACACCATATATTTT. Protein sequence: CASSPDESSGNTIYF.

The CDR3 nucleotides are TGTGCCAGCAGTCCTATTTTTCTGAGGGCTTTCTTT. It encodes CASSPIFLRAFF. The chain recombines TRBV28 with TRBJ1-1; D is unclear. The CDR3 length is 12 residues. Germline lookup yields CDR1 MDHEN and CDR2 SYDVKM. The V end lost 5 bases, the J end lost 11 bases, and 15 bases lay between the germline ends.

This clone showed up just once. The rearrangement links TRBV19 to TRBJ1-3; D remains unclear. With 3 bases removed from V and 2 bases from J, the gap between germline ends came to 11 bases. Germline CDR1 reads LNHDA; CDR2 reads SQIVND (reference sequence). The CDR3 has 15 residues. The CDR3 nucleotides read TGTGCCAGTAGTATCGCGGTTGTACCTGGAAACACCATATATTTT. Translating gives CASSIAVVPGNTIYF.

The sample holds one count of this clone. The rearrangement joins TRBV7-3 to TRBJ2-3; 14 positions match TRBD2. The junction had 9 bases not matched to a gene; V was cut back by 6 bases and J by 4 bases. Germline V CDR1 and CDR2: SGHTA, FQGTGA. This CDR3 has 17 residues. Here the CDR3 DNA reads TGTGCCAGCAGTCAACCGGGACTAGCGGGAGAAGCAGATACGCAGTATTTT. Its protein product is CASSQPGLAGEADTQYF.

This clone was recorded once. The rearrangement joins TRBV9 to TRBJ2-7; no clear D gene. The V end was cut by 0 bases, the J end by 1 base, with 8 bases between. This CDR3 is built from 14 residues. Germline CDR1 reads SGDLS; CDR2 reads YYNGEE. The CDR3 DNA follows: TGTGCCAGCAGCGTAGACAGCCGGTCCTACGAGCAGTACTTC. This codes for CASSVDSRSYEQYF.

CDR3 protein: CAWSLGQGAGEQYF. The DNA for the CDR3 is TGTGCCTGGAGTCTAGGACAGGGGGCAGGTGAGCAGTACTTC. V is TRBV30 and J is TRBJ2-7; 11 positions match TRBD1. V trimming: 2 bases; J trimming: 7 bases; junction bases outside the gene matches: 7. Germline CDR1 reads GTSNPN; CDR2 reads SVGIG (reference sequence). CDR3 length: 14 amino acids.

This clone was observed a few times. The gene calls are TRBV7-9 and TRBJ1-2; no definite D call. V dropped 1 base and J dropped 8 bases, with 5 bases sitting between them. Germline CDR1 reads SEHNR; CDR2 reads FQNEAQ (reference sequence). This CDR3 is 11 amino acids long. The CDR3 sequence is CASSLGKGYTF. The CDR3 nucleotides read TGTGCCAGCAGCTTAGGGAAGGGCTACACCTTC.

The V and J genes are TRBV6-5 and TRBJ2-7, with D possibly being TRBD1 (5 bases). The CDR3 consists of 14 residues. V lost 7 bases, J lost 1 base, and 14 bases lay in between. Germline CDR1 reads MNHEY; CDR2 reads SVGAGI. DNA of the CDR3: TGTGCCAGCACAGTAGGGGAATCGTCCTACGAGCAGTACTTC. This sequence encodes CASTVGESSYEQYF.

The chain recombines TRBV6-5 with TRBJ1-5; 7 bases are a match to TRBD1. Germline-derived CDR1 and CDR2 are MNHEY and SVGAGI. With 6 bases clipped from V and 3 bases from J, the junction kept 5 bases outside the gene matches. This CDR3 spans 14 amino acids. The DNA for the CDR3 is TGTGCCAGCAGAACGACAGGGCACAATCAGCCCCAGCATTTT. Translation gives CASRTTGHNQPQHF.

The chain joins TRBV10-3 to TRBJ1-3; no clear D. The V gene's germline CDR1 is ENHRY and CDR2 SYGVKD. This CDR3 has 13 amino acids. Trimming took off 8 bases at V and 3 bases at J, with 11 bases between the two ends. The chain's CDR3 is CAIRQFSGNTIYF. CDR3 coding DNA: TGTGCCATCCGGCAGTTTAGTGGAAACACCATATATTTT.

The V and J genes are TRBV19 and TRBJ2-3; tentative D call: TRBD2 (5 bases). Germline-derived CDR1 and CDR2 are LNHDA and SQIVND (reference sequence). CDR3 length: 13 amino acids. The CDR3 here is CGSRSGYTDTQYF. CDR3 DNA sequence: TGTGGGTCGCGGAGCGGCTACACAGATACGCAGTATTTT.

The rearrangement joins TRBV7-2 to TRBJ2-7; D may be TRBD2 (6 bases). CDR3 length: 16 amino acids. Looked up from germline, CDR1 is SGHTA and CDR2 is FQGNSA. Trimming took 0 bases from V and 3 from J, leaving 15 bases between them. CDR3: CASSLASGSEDYEQYF. The CDR3 region has the DNA TGTGCCAGCAGCTTAGCAAGCGGGTCGGAAGACTACGAGCAGTACTTC.

The chain uses TRBV5-4 and TRBJ2-7, with TRBD2 matching over 10 bases. The CDR3 runs 14 residues. Per germline, CDR1 SGHNT and CDR2 YYREEE (reference sequence). V shed 0 bases and J 4 bases; nucleotides not matched to a gene: 1. The CDR3 nucleotides read TGTGCCAGCAGCTTGGTAGCGGGAGGATACGAGCAGTACTTC. It specifies CASSLVAGGYEQYF.

The gene calls are TRBV5-1 and TRBJ1-1; D not certain. The CDR3 spans 14 residues. Germline values: CDR1 SGHRS, CDR2 YFSETQ. V lost 4 bases and J lost 1, with 11 bases in between. The CDR3 DNA reads as TGCGCCAGCAGCCCGGAACTGGCGAACACTGAAGCTTTCTTT. Its translation is CASSPELANTEAFF.

J is TRBJ1-2 and V is TRBV19; 9 nucleotides match TRBD1. This CDR3 comprises 14 residues. The junction had 8 bases not matched to a gene; V was cut back by 4 bases and J by 8 bases. Germline-derived CDR1 and CDR2 are LNHDA and SQIVND (reference sequence). The chain's CDR3 is CASSKQGAREGYTF. The CDR3 region has the DNA TGTGCCAGTAGTAAACAGGGGGCGCGGGAAGGCTACACCTTC.

J is TRBJ1-2 and V is TRBV19; the D gene is possibly TRBD1 (5 bases). The CDR3 has 15 amino acids. With 7 bases removed from V and 3 bases from J, the gap between germline ends came to 18 bases. The germline V gene encodes CDR1 LNHDA and CDR2 SQIVND (reference sequence). CDR3 bases: TGTGCCAGTAAGGTGTTGGGGACCGCCGACTATGGCTACACCTTC. This sequence encodes CASKVLGTADYGYTF. Variable domain in full (rest from reference TRBV19 and TRBJ1-2): DGGITQSPKYLFRKEGQNVTLSCEQNLNHDAMYWYRQDPGQGLRLIYYSQIVNDFQKGDIAEGYSVSREKKESFPLTVTSAQKNPTAFYLCASKVLGTADYGYTFGSGTRLTVV.

The chain employs TRBV7-9 and TRBJ2-2; no clear D gene. The CDR3 is 14 residues long. Germline loops: CDR1 SEHNR, CDR2 FQNEAQ (reference sequence). Trimming cost V 5 bases and J 1 base, with 8 bases left between them. In DNA, the CDR3 is TGTGCCAGCAGCGCGAGAAAGAACACCGGGGAGCTGTTTTTT. As protein: CASSARKNTGELFF.

The chain couples TRBV2 to TRBJ1-1; TRBD1 agrees at 9 bases. Germline CDR1 SNHLY, CDR2 FYNNEI. The CDR3 has 12 residues. Germline trimming cut 8 bases from V and 12 bases from J; bases unmatched to any gene: 10. The chain's CDR3 is CASRRDREGTFF. CDR3 DNA sequence: TGTGCCAGCCGTAGGGACAGGGAAGGAACTTTCTTT.